The 15 T cell receptor beta chains below come from one sample, sequenced in a study of T cells after yellow fever vaccination. Each CDR3 protein gets one entry after TCRdb re-called the 5' RACE reads with MiXCR. The repertoire holds fewer than 400,000 distinct CDR3 sequences, with 6.2% as singletons. Sequencing used PBMCs, obtained 5 days after the yellow fever booster vaccination. These receptors were taken from a man aged 30-40 years who received the YFV17D yellow fever vaccine.

The rearrangement links TRBV11-3 to TRBJ2-3; D unresolved. CDR1 SGHNT and CDR2 YENEEA come from the germline V gene. The CDR3 consists of 13 residues. Trimming shortened V by 3 bases and J by 3 bases, and 7 bases separated the two germline ends. The CDR3 reads CASSFYGTDTQYF. CDR3 nucleotide sequence: TGTGCCAGCAGCTTCTACGGGACAGATACGCAGTATTTT. The complete variable domain, with remaining parts taken from reference TRBV11-3 and TRBJ2-3, reads EAGVVQSPRYKIIEKKQPVAFWCNPISGHNTLYWYLQNLGQGPELLIRYENEEAVDDSQLPKDRFSAERLKGVDSTLKIQPAELGDSAVYLCASSFYGTDTQYFGPGTRLTVL.

This clonotype was seen more than once but under ten times. V is TRBV7-9 and J is TRBJ2-5; no clear D. Trimming removed 0 bases at V and 2 bases at J, with 7 bases between. The CDR3 runs to 14 residues. From germline, CDR1 is SEHNR and CDR2 FQNEAQ (reference sequence). CDR3 DNA sequence: TGTGCCAGCAGCTTAGCGGTACAGCAAGAGACCCAGTACTTC. It codes for CASSLAVQQETQYF.

This clonotype has a handful of counts. The V call is TRBV14, the J call TRBJ2-1; maybe TRBD2 (6 bases). Germline loops: CDR1 SGHDN, CDR2 FVKESK. V lost 1 base, J lost 10 bases, and 8 bases lay in between. The CDR3 is made up of 12 amino acids. Written as DNA, the CDR3 is TGTGCCAGCAGCCAAGGGGGGAGGGAGCAGTTCTTC. Translation: CASSQGGREQFF.

This clonotype was recorded many times. The chain is built from TRBV5-1 and TRBJ2-1, with 7 positions matching TRBD2. V shed 7 bases and J 5 bases; nucleotides not matched to a gene: 9. Germline values: CDR1 SGHRS, CDR2 YFSETQ. The CDR3 sequence is 14 residues long. CDR3 in DNA: TGCGCCAGCCGACGGTGGGAGGGGAACAATGAGCAGTTCTTC. Translating it yields CASRRWEGNNEQFF.

In its sample, this clonotype was seen many times. This chain connects TRBV5-1 to TRBJ2-3; D remains unclear. CDR1 and CDR2 (germline): SGHRS, YFSETQ. Between the trimmed V and J ends, which lost 4 bases and 2 bases, there was a span of 14 bases. This CDR3 is 15 amino acids long. The CDR3 sequence is CASSRDRDLTDTQYF. The CDR3, as DNA: TGCGCCAGCAGCCGAGATAGGGATCTCACAGATACGCAGTATTTT.

This clonotype was recorded many times. The V and J genes are TRBV6-2 or TRBV6-3 and TRBJ2-1; D is perhaps TRBD2 (6 bases). Trimming took off 4 bases at V and 5 bases at J, with 15 bases between the two ends. Germline V CDR1 and CDR2: MNHEY, SVGEGT. There are 15 residues in the CDR3. CDR3 DNA: TGTGCCAGCAGTTCAGGAGGGAGGAGGAACAATGAGCAGTTCTTC. Translating it yields CASSSGGRRNNEQFF.

CDR3 protein: CASNPTGVSNQPQHF. The CDR3 nucleotides read TGTGCCAGCAACCCGACAGGCGTTAGCAATCAGCCCCAGCATTTT. The rearrangement joins TRBV6-5 to TRBJ1-5; tentative D call: TRBD1 (6 bases). The CDR3 contains 15 residues. With 7 bases removed from V and 0 bases from J, the gap between germline ends came to 13 bases. Germline V gene data show CDR1 as MNHEY and CDR2 as SVGAGI.

There are many counts of this clonotype. The chain links TRBV5-6 to TRBJ2-3; D perhaps matches TRBD2 (5 bases). V lost 1 base and J lost 6, with 12 bases in between. This CDR3 region has 14 residues. Germline CDR1 SGHDT, CDR2 YYEEEE. The CDR3 sequence is CASSLLLVSDTQYF. The CDR3 nucleotides read TGTGCCAGCAGCTTGTTACTAGTGTCGGATACGCAGTATTTT.

This chain connects TRBV4-2 to TRBJ2-7; D remains unclear. The CDR3 spans 15 residues. The V gene lost 0 bases and the J gene lost 3 bases, with 12 bases spanning the gap. Looked up from germline, CDR1 is LGHNA and CDR2 is YNFKEQ. The CDR3 sequence is CASSQDLSRVYEQYF. CDR3 nucleotides: TGTGCCAGCAGCCAAGATTTGAGCAGAGTCTACGAGCAGTACTTC.

This clonotype occurred a few times. The genes are TRBV3-1 and TRBJ2-7; 11 nucleotides line up with TRBD2. The CDR3 runs 15 residues. V shed 3 bases and J 2 bases; nucleotides not matched to a gene: 3. Germline values: CDR1 LGHDT, CDR2 YNNKEL (reference sequence). The CDR3: CASSQIAGGPYEQYF. The CDR3 region has the DNA TGTGCCAGCAGCCAGATAGCGGGAGGGCCCTACGAGCAGTACTTC.

V usage is TRBV7-6 and J usage is TRBJ2-5, with TRBD2 matching over 14 bases. CDR1 is SGHVS, CDR2 FNYEAQ, per germline. The trim removed 3 bases at V and 5 bases at J, leaving 5 bases unmatched. This CDR3 region has 16 residues. The CDR3 nucleotides are TGTGCCAGCAGCTTCGGACTAGCGGGAGGCGGGGAGACCCAGTACTTC. This codes for CASSFGLAGGGETQYF.

The sample holds many counts of this clonotype. J is TRBJ2-7 and V is TRBV12-3 or TRBV12-4, with D possibly matching TRBD2 (5 bases). The V end lost 4 bases, the J end lost 2 bases, and 15 bases lay between the germline ends. The CDR3 is 15 residues long. Here the CDR3 DNA reads TGTGCCAGCAGTTCATTTTCGGGGTTACCCTACGAGCAGTACTTC. This codes for CASSSFSGLPYEQYF.

This clonotype occurred many times. V gene TRBV7-6 combines with J gene TRBJ1-6; TRBD1 agrees at 8 bases. Germline-derived CDR1 and CDR2 are SGHVS and FNYEAQ. J was trimmed by 7 bases and V by 2 bases; bases with no gene match: 7. This CDR3 is built from 16 residues. The CDR3 nucleotides read TGTGCCAGCAGCTTAACAGGGACAGGTGGGAATTCACCCCTCCACTTT. Its translation: CASSLTGTGGNSPLHF.

This clonotype is a singleton in its sample. A read error may be the cause here, since a much bigger clone is one base away. The chain has TRBV20-1 and TRBJ2-7, with TRBD2 as a possible D gene (6 bases). The V gene lost 3 bases and the J gene lost 3 bases, with 12 bases spanning the gap. This CDR3 region has 13 residues. Germline V gene lookup returns CDR1 DFQATT and CDR2 SNEGSKA (reference sequence). This CDR3 is CSARWRGDYEQYF. In DNA form, the CDR3 reads TGCAGTGCTAGGTGGCGGGGCGACTACGAGCAGTACTTC.

This clonotype was detected a few times. The chain uses TRBV19 and TRBJ2-3; perhaps TRBD1 as D (5 bases). Looked up from germline, CDR1 is LNHDA and CDR2 is SQIVND (reference sequence). The CDR3 loop spans 17 amino acids. Trimming removed 3 bases at V and 3 bases at J, with 19 bases between. As DNA, the CDR3 is TGTGCCAGTAGTATCAACTTACCAGGGTCCGGTACAGATACGCAGTATTTT. It codes for CASSINLPGSGTDTQYF.